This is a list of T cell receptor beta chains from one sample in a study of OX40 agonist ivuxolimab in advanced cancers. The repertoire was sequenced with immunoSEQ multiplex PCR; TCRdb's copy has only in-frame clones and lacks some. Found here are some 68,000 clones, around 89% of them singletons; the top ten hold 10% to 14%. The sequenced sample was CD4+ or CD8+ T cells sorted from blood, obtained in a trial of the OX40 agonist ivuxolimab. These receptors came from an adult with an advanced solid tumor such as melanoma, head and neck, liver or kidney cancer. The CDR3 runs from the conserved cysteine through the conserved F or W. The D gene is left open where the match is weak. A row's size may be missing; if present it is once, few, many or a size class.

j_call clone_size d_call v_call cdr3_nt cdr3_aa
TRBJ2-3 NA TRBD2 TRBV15 TGTGCCACCAGCTCGGGACTAGTTCTCACAGATACGCAGTATTTT CATSSGLVLTDTQYF
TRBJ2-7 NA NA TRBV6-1 TGTGCCAGCAGTGAAGCGCTAAACAGGTTGTACGAGCAGTACTTC CASSEALNRLYEQYF
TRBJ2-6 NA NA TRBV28 TGTGCCAGCAGTTTAGGCGGTAGCTCTGGGGCCAACGTCCTGACTTTC CASSLGGSSGANVLTF
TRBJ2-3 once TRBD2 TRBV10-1 TGCGCCAGCAGTGGGCTGACTAGCGGGAAAACAGATACGCAGTATTTT CASSGLTSGKTDTQYF
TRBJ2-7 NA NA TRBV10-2 TGCGCCAGCTGGGGGGGGCTACCCCGACACGAGCAGTACTTC CASWGGLPRHEQYF
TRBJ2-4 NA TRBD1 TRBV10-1 TGCGCCAGCAGTGATGAGAGGACAGGGAACATTCAGTACTTC CASSDERTGNIQYF
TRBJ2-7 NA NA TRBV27 TGTGCCAGCAGTCGCTCTAGGGATTTCTCCTACGAGCAGTACTTC CASSRSRDFSYEQYF
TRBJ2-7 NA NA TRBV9 TGTGCCAGCAGCCCCACCCCCCGCTACGAGCAGTACTTC CASSPTPRYEQYF
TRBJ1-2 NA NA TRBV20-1 TGCAGTGCTTGGGTGCGGGACGGCTACACCTTC CSAWVRDGYTF
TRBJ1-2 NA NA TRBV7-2 TGTGCCAGCAGCTTATCGGCAGGGAACTATGGCTACACCTTC CASSLSAGNYGYTF
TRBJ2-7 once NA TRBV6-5 TGTGCCAGCAGTTACTACCGCGGGACACAGTACGAGCAGTACTTC CASSYYRGTQYEQYF
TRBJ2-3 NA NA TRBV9 TGCGACCCCTGGGGGGAGATAGATACGCAGTATTTT CDPWGEIDTQYF
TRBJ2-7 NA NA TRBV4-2 TGTGCCAGCAGCCAAGAGTTCGGCGGTCCCTACGAGCAGTACTTC CASSQEFGGPYEQYF
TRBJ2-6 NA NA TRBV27 TGTGCCAGCAGTCGGTTGAGTCACTCTGGGGCCAACGTCCTGACTTTC CASSRLSHSGANVLTF
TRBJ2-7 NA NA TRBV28 TGTGCCAGCAGTTTACAATACTACGAGCAGTACTTC CASSLQYYEQYF
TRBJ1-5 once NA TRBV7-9 TGTGCCAGCAGCTTAGGGAATCAGCCCCAGCATTTT CASSLGNQPQHF
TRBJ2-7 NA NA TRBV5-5 TGTGCCTGCACAAACGGCCCCTACGAGCAGTACTTC CACTNGPYEQYF
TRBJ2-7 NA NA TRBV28 TGTGCCAGCAGTTCCAATTTTTGGGGGGCTGACCCCTACGAGCAGTACTTC CASSSNFWGADPYEQYF
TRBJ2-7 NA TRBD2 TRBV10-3 TGTGCCATCAGTGAGGCAGAGCGGGAGGGGTCCGAGCAGTACTTC CAISEAEREGSEQYF
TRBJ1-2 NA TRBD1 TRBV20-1 TGCAGTGCCGCGACAGGGGGCGGCTACACCTTC CSAATGGGYTF
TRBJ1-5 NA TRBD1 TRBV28 TGTGCCAGCAGTACGACAGGGGAGAATCAGCCCCAGCATTTT CASSTTGENQPQHF
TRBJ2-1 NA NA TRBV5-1 TGCGCCAGCAGCGTGGTCCTTCAAAATGAGCAGTTCTTC CASSVVLQNEQFF
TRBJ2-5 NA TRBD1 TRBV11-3 TGTGCCAGCAGCTTAGGGACAGGGAAGCAAGAGACCCAGTACTTC CASSLGTGKQETQYF
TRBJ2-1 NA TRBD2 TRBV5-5 TGTGCCAGCAGCTCCAGAGCGGGAGAGCGCCACAATGAGCAGTTCTTC CASSSRAGERHNEQFF
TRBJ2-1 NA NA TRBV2 TGTGCCAGCAGGGGGACTTTCTACAATGAGCAGTTCTTC CASRGTFYNEQFF
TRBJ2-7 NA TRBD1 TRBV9 TGTGCCAGCAGCGTAGGGGACAGGGCCGTTTACTACGAGCAGTACTTC CASSVGDRAVYYEQYF
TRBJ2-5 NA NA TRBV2 TGTGCCAGCAGTGAAGCCGCATCGAGAGGGGAGACCCAGTACTTC CASSEAASRGETQYF
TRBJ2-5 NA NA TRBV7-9 TGTGCCAGCACCCCGGGGGAGACCCAGTACTTC CASTPGETQYF
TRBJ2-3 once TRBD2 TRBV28 TGTGCCAGCAGTCCCCGACTAGCGGGGTCAACAGATACGCAGTATTTT CASSPRLAGSTDTQYF
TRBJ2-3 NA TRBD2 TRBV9 TGTGCCAGCAGCCCTCTAGCGGGAGAAGATACGCAGTATTTT CASSPLAGEDTQYF
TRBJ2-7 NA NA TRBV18 TGTGCCAGCTCAACAGCTACAGGGGAGCAGTACTTC CASSTATGEQYF
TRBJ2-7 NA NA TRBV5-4 TGTGCCAGCAGCTTGGGGGGGTCAGTGGGCGAGCAGTACTTC CASSLGGSVGEQYF
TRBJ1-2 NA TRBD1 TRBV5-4 TGTGCCAGCAGCCCGGACAGGGGGCGAGGCTACACCTTC CASSPDRGRGYTF
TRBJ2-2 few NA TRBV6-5 TGTGCCAGCAGGGGACACCTGAACACCGGGGAGCTGTTTTTT CASRGHLNTGELFF
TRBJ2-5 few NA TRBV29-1 TGCAGCGTTGCGATAAGTCAAGAGACCCAGTACTTC CSVAISQETQYF
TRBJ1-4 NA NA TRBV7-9 TGTGCCAGCAGCTTATGGGGGGCAGGTGATGAAAAACTGTTTTTT CASSLWGAGDEKLFF
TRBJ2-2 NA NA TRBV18 TGTGCCAGCTCACCCCAGGTCACCAGGGAGCTGTTTTTT CASSPQVTRELFF
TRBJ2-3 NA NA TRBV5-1 TGCGCCAGCAGGGCGGCAGTGGGCACAGATACGCAGTATTTT CASRAAVGTDTQYF
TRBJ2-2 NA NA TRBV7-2 TGTGCCAGCAGCTTCAACACCGGGGAGCTGTTTTTT CASSFNTGELFF
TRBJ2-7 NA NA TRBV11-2 TGTGCCAGCAGCCCTGACAGAGTAACAACCTACGAGCAGTACTTC CASSPDRVTTYEQYF
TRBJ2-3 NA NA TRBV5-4 TGTGCCAGCAGCCTCGGCCTCGGCACAGATACGCAGTATTTT CASSLGLGTDTQYF
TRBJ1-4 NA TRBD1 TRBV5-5 TGTGCCAGCAGCTCGACAGGGGCGCTTAATGAAAAACTGTTTTTT CASSSTGALNEKLFF
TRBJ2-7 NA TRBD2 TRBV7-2 TGTGCCAGCAGCTTAATGAGCGGGGGGTCGTACGAGCAGTACTTC CASSLMSGGSYEQYF
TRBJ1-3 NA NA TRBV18 TGTGCCAGCTCACCATACGAGACAAACTCTGGAAACACCATATATTTT CASSPYETNSGNTIYF
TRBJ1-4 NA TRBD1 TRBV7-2 TGTGCCAGCAGCTCGGGACAGTATAATGAAAAACTGTTTTTT CASSSGQYNEKLFF
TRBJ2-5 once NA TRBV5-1 TGCGCCAGCAGCGTTGGACATGGGGGCGCTCTTCGCGAGACCCAGTACTTC CASSVGHGGALRETQYF
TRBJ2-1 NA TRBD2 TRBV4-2 TGTGCCAGCAGCCAAGGGACTAGCGGACTATACAATGAGCAGTTCTTC CASSQGTSGLYNEQFF
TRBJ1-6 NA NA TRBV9 TGTGCCAGCAGCGTAGCTCCAGGGTCACCCCTCCACTTT CASSVAPGSPLHF
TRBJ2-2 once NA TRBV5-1 TGCGCCAGCAGCCAAGGGACGGCGAACACCGGGGAGCTGTTTTTT CASSQGTANTGELFF